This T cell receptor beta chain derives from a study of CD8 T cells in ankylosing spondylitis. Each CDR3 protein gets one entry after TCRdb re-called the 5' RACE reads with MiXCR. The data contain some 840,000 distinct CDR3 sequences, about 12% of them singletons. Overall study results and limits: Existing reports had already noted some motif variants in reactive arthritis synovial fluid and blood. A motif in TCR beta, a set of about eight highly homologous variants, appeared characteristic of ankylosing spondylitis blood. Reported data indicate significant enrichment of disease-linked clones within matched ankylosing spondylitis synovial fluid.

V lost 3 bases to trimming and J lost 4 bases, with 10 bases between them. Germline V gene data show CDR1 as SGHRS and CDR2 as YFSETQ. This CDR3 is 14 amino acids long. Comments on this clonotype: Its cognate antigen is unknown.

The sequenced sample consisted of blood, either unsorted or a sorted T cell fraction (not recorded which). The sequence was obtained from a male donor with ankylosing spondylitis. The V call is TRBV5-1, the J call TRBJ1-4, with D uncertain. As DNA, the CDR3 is TGCGCCAGCAGCTCGGACGGGAATAATGAAAAACTGTTTTTT. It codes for CASSSDGNNEKLFF.